The 29 T cell receptor beta chains presented below share a single source sample, sequenced in a study of cytomegalovirus exposure and HLA in healthy donors. The study ran its PCR with 60 Vbeta and 13 Jbeta primers. The data were produced by immunoSEQ multiplex PCR, yet TCRdb's version contains in-frame clones alone and is incomplete. The sample comprises 70,000 to 95,000 clones, around four fifths of which are singletons, and roughly 5.3% rests with the top ten. Material for sequencing was PBMCs. All receptors come from a woman aged 18-35 years in good health and CMV-seropositive.

The chain uses TRBV7-9 and TRBJ1-2, with no clear D. There are 16 residues in the CDR3. CDR1 and CDR2 from the germline V gene are SEHNR and FQNEAQ (reference sequence). Trimming removed 3 bases at V and 0 bases at J, with 14 bases between. The CDR3, as DNA: TGTGCCAGCAGCTTTGGTGGCCCCGGAGCTAACTATGGCTACACCTTC. It encodes CASSFGGPGANYGYTF.

The V gene is TRBV30, the J gene TRBJ2-4; D possibly corresponds to TRBD2 (6 bases). V dropped 2 bases and J dropped 9 bases, with 11 bases sitting between them. Germline CDR1 is GTSNPN and CDR2 is SVGIG (reference sequence). This CDR3 is 12 amino acids long. CDR3 loop: CAWSLGSAIQYF. In DNA, the CDR3 is TGTGCCTGGAGTCTCGGGAGCGCCATTCAGTACTTC.

The chain joins TRBV5-4 to TRBJ2-3; 12 bases map to TRBD2. The V gene end was trimmed by 2 bases and the J gene end by 5 bases; junction bases not matched to a gene: 3. The CDR3 is 15 residues long. Germline CDR1 SGHNT, CDR2 YYREEE (reference sequence). The CDR3: CASSFLAGGQDTQYF. CDR3 DNA: TGTGCCAGCAGCTTCCTAGCGGGAGGGCAAGATACGCAGTATTTT. The full variable domain, rest sourced from reference TRBV5-4 and TRBJ2-3, is ETGVTQSPTHLIKTRGQQVTLRCSSQSGHNTVSWYQQALGQGPQFIFQYYREEENGRGNFPPRFSGLQFPNYSSELNVNALELDDSALYLCASSFLAGGQDTQYFGPGTRLTVL.

A word on this clone: The germline gene is not matched at one end of the junction; a read error may be the cause. The chain recombines TRBV27 with TRBJ1-5, with TRBD1 identical over 7 bases. CDR3 length: 15 residues. CDR1 is MNHEY and CDR2 is SMNVEV in the germline V gene (reference sequence). CDR3 amino acids: CASRLVYRGNQSQHF. CDR3 DNA: TGTGCCAGCAGACTCGTCTACAGGGGTAATCAGTCCCAGCATTTT.

V and J are TRBV11-3 and TRBJ2-1; D unclear. The CDR3 runs to 13 residues. V shed 5 bases and J shed 5 bases, with 10 bases lying between them. In germline, CDR1 is SGHNT, CDR2 YENEEA. The CDR3 loop reads CASSRRLNNEQFF. CDR3 bases: TGTGCCAGCAGCCGCAGACTGAACAATGAGCAGTTCTTC. Together with reference TRBV11-3 and TRBJ2-1, the CDR3 gives the full variable domain: EAGVVQSPRYKIIEKKQPVAFWCNPISGHNTLYWYLQNLGQGPELLIRYENEEAVDDSQLPKDRFSAERLKGVDSTLKIQPAELGDSAVYLCASSRRLNNEQFFGPGTRLTVL.

The rearrangement joins TRBV6-1 to TRBJ1-2, with no clear D. V was shortened by 5 bases and J by 4 bases, with 14 bases between the two germline ends. CDR1 and CDR2 (germline): MNHNS, SASEGT. CDR3 length: 14 amino acids. The CDR3 bases are TGTGCCAGCAGTCTTGATGGCAGTACCTATGGCTACACCTTC. It specifies CASSLDGSTYGYTF.

J is TRBJ2-2 and V is TRBV29-1, with TRBD2 matching over 9 bases. Germline lookup yields CDR1 SQVTM and CDR2 ANQGSEA. V lost 7 bases and J lost 7; bases outside the gene matches: 4. The CDR3 extends over 12 amino acids. The CDR3 sequence: CSGAGGIGELFF. Here the CDR3 DNA reads TGCAGCGGAGCGGGGGGTATCGGGGAGCTGTTTTTT.

The chain uses TRBV29-1 and TRBJ2-5; 8 bases match TRBD2. Germline V CDR1 and CDR2: SQVTM, ANQGSEA. Trimming at V came to 7 bases and at J to 4 bases, leaving 8 bases not matched to a gene. CDR3 length: 13 residues. CDR3 nucleotides: TGCAGCGCAGTAGCGGGATCGGGAGAGACCCAGTACTTC. Its translation is CSAVAGSGETQYF.

The CDR3 spells CASGATSGGFAGELFF. CDR3 nucleotides: TGTGCCAGCGGCGCGACTAGCGGGGGGTTTGCCGGGGAGCTGTTTTTT. The rearrangement uses TRBV2 and TRBJ2-2; 13 nucleotides align to TRBD2. Germline values: CDR1 SNHLY, CDR2 FYNNEI. The CDR3 is 16 residues long. The ends lost 8 bases at V and 6 bases at J; junction bases unmatched: 9.

The chain couples TRBV28 to TRBJ2-5; 7 nucleotides align to TRBD2. This CDR3 has 15 residues. V was pared by 4 bases and J by 1 base, with 6 bases of the junction left unmatched. From germline, CDR1 is MDHEN and CDR2 SYDVKM. CDR3 bases: TGTGCCAGCAGTTCGTCTAGCGGCGGCCAAGAGACCCAGTACTTC. Its translation is CASSSSSGGQETQYF.

The V gene is TRBV13, the J gene TRBJ2-5; 8 nucleotides agree with TRBD1. The trim removed 3 bases at V and 1 base at J, leaving 7 bases unmatched. Germline V gene sequence: CDR1 PRHDT, CDR2 FYEKMQ (reference sequence). The CDR3 covers 16 residues. CDR3 DNA: TGTGCCAGCAGCTTCCCCGGACAGGGACGCCAAGAGACCCAGTACTTC. Encoded protein: CASSFPGQGRQETQYF.

This chain joins TRBV5-1 and TRBJ1-2; tentative D call: TRBD1 (6 bases). The CDR3 has 17 residues. Trimming removed 1 base from V and 4 bases from J, with 20 bases in between. CDR1 SGHRS and CDR2 YFSETQ come from the germline V gene. The chain's CDR3 is CASSLSGGGIRSYGYTF. CDR3 nucleotide sequence: TGCGCCAGCAGCTTGAGCGGGGGCGGAATCCGTTCCTATGGCTACACCTTC.

The V gene is TRBV5-1, the J gene TRBJ2-1; TRBD2 agrees at 9 bases. V was pared by 2 bases and J by 7 bases, with 7 bases of the junction left unmatched. CDR3 length: 15 amino acids. Looked up from germline, CDR1 is SGHRS and CDR2 is YFSETQ. CDR3 in amino acids: CASSFVSSGNNEQFF. The CDR3 DNA reads as TGCGCCAGCAGCTTTGTCTCTAGCGGGAATAATGAGCAGTTCTTC.

V and J are TRBV25-1 and TRBJ2-7; 9 bases are a match to TRBD1. The CDR3 covers 18 residues. Germline V gene data show CDR1 as MGHDK and CDR2 as SYGVNS. V shed 4 bases and J 4 bases; nucleotides not matched to a gene: 17. CDR3 sequence reads: CASSAEGGDRGVGYEQYF. As DNA, the CDR3 is TGTGCCAGCAGTGCGGAGGGGGGCGACAGGGGGGTGGGGTACGAGCAGTACTTC.

The CDR3 DNA follows: TGTGCCAGCAAAGAGTACAGGACCTACAATCAGCCCCAGCATTTT. Its protein is CASKEYRTYNQPQHF. The chain carries TRBV2 and TRBJ1-5, with D possibly TRBD1 on 5 matching bases. The CDR3 is made up of 15 amino acids. The germline V and J ends were trimmed by 7 bases and 3 bases, with 16 bases remaining between them. Germline V CDR1 and CDR2: SNHLY, FYNNEI.

The chain links TRBV19 to TRBJ1-1; D may be TRBD1 (5 bases). This CDR3 comprises 15 residues. Trimming removed 0 bases at V and 3 bases at J, with 11 bases between. CDR1 and CDR2 from the germline V gene are LNHDA and SQIVND (reference sequence). The CDR3 loop reads CASSIDWGVDTEAFF. CDR3 nucleotide sequence: TGTGCCAGTAGTATAGATTGGGGCGTGGACACTGAAGCTTTCTTT.

About this clone: At one end the junction does not follow the germline gene, possibly because of a read error. The chain has TRBV6-1 and TRBJ2-3; TRBD1 might be the D (6 bases). The germline V gene encodes CDR1 MNHNS and CDR2 SASEGT. The CDR3 is 15 amino acids. The CDR3 bases are TGTGCCAGCAGTGAAGGAGACAGGCACACAGATACGCAATATTTT. This gives the protein CASSEGDRHTDTQYF.

The rearrangement joins TRBV9 to TRBJ1-4; a possible D gene is TRBD1 (5 bases). The CDR3 has 15 amino acids. The V end was cut by 0 bases, the J end by 0 bases, with 6 bases between. Germline V gene data show CDR1 as SGDLS and CDR2 as YYNGEE. The CDR3 is CASSVVGATNEKLFF. CDR3 nucleotide sequence: TGTGCCAGCAGCGTAGTAGGGGCAACTAATGAAAAACTGTTTTTT. Supplemented by reference TRBV9 and TRBJ1-4, the full variable domain reads DSGVTQTPKHLITATGQRVTLRCSPRSGDLSVYWYQQSLDQGLQFLIQYYNGEERAKGNILERFSAQQFPDLHSELNLSSLELGDSALYFCASSVVGATNEKLFFGSGTQLSVL.

The rearrangement joins TRBV18 to TRBJ1-1; tentatively, D is TRBD1 (6 bases). Trimming removed 2 bases at V and 5 bases at J, with 15 bases between. There are 15 residues in the CDR3. Germline loops: CDR1 KGHSH, CDR2 LQKENI. The DNA of the CDR3 is TGTGCCAGCTCACCAAATACAGGGATAGATACTGAAGCTTTCTTT. This codes for CASSPNTGIDTEAFF.

V gene TRBV9 combines with J gene TRBJ2-1, with D possibly being TRBD2 (7 bases). V lost 6 bases and J 7 bases, leaving 26 bases between the germline ends. Looked up from germline, CDR1 is SGDLS and CDR2 is YYNGEE. This CDR3 has 17 residues. CDR3 loop: CASTRWGGRFPANEQFF. CDR3 nucleotide sequence: TGTGCCAGCACCCGGTGGGGGGGGCGGTTCCCAGCGAATGAGCAGTTCTTC. Full variable domain (remainder filled in from reference TRBV9 and TRBJ2-1): DSGVTQTPKHLITATGQRVTLRCSPRSGDLSVYWYQQSLDQGLQFLIQYYNGEERAKGNILERFSAQQFPDLHSELNLSSLELGDSALYFCASTRWGGRFPANEQFFGPGTRLTVL.

The chain couples TRBV15 to TRBJ1-4; tentatively, D is TRBD1 (6 bases). The CDR3 is 17 amino acids. V shed 3 bases and J shed 6 bases, with 20 bases lying between them. Looked up from germline, CDR1 is LNHNV and CDR2 is YYDKDF (reference sequence). The CDR3 sequence: CATSSDPRTARDEKLFF. Written as DNA, the CDR3 is TGTGCCACCAGCAGCGACCCCCGGACAGCTCGGGATGAAAAACTGTTTTTT. Combining the CDR3 with reference TRBV15 and TRBJ1-4 gives the whole variable domain DAMVIQNPRYQVTQFGKPVTLSCSQTLNHNVMYWYQQKSSQAPKLLFHYYDKDFNNEADTPDNFQSRRPNTSFCFLDIRSPGLGDTAMYLCATSSDPRTARDEKLFFGSGTQLSVL.

J is TRBJ2-4 and V is TRBV5-1; the D is unclear. The CDR3 totals 13 residues. Germline-derived CDR1 and CDR2 are SGHRS and YFSETQ. The germline V and J ends were trimmed by 0 bases and 8 bases, with 9 bases remaining between them. CDR3 sequence (DNA): TGCGCCAGCAGCTTGGGTGATCCGGACATTCAGTACTTC. Amino acid sequence: CASSLGDPDIQYF.

The rearrangement joins TRBV28 to TRBJ2-1, with TRBD2 as a possible D gene (5 bases). Deletions cut 0 bases from V and 5 bases from J, with 14 bases between. CDR1 is MDHEN and CDR2 is SYDVKM in the germline V gene. This CDR3 has 16 amino acids. CDR3 sequence: CASSLWAGPGDNEQFF. CDR3 DNA: TGTGCCAGCAGTTTATGGGCGGGTCCAGGAGACAATGAGCAGTTCTTC.

There are a few counts of this clone. V usage is TRBV5-4 and J usage is TRBJ1-6; D uncertain. This CDR3 is 13 amino acids long. Trimming took 0 bases from V and 11 from J, leaving 9 bases between them. Germline V gene sequence: CDR1 SGHNT, CDR2 YYREEE (reference sequence). The CDR3 coding sequence is TGTGCCAGCAGCTTGGGAGGCGGTGCACCCCTCCACTTT. Encoded protein: CASSLGGGAPLHF.

The genes are TRBV4-2 and TRBJ1-2, with D possibly matching TRBD1 (5 bases). CDR1 is LGHNA and CDR2 is YNFKEQ in the germline V gene. CDR3 length: 14 residues. The germline V and J ends were trimmed by 8 bases and 8 bases, with 21 bases remaining between them. Here the CDR3 DNA reads TGTGCCAGCTACCCGGGACTCGTCTATGAGGGCTACACCTTC. The encoded protein is CASYPGLVYEGYTF.

V usage is TRBV6-5 and J usage is TRBJ1-2; D not resolved. The CDR3 is 14 residues long. The V gene lost 7 bases and the J gene lost 8 bases, with 20 bases spanning the gap. Germline V gene data show CDR1 as MNHEY and CDR2 as SVGAGI. CDR3 nucleotide sequence: TGTGCCAGCACCCCTCACGCCAGGTCGGGAGGCTACACCTTC. Translating gives CASTPHARSGGYTF.

This clone came up a few times. This chain uses TRBV5-8 with TRBJ1-1, with 8 bases matching TRBD1. V gave up 4 bases and J gave up 4 bases; unmatched junction bases: 6. CDR1 and CDR2 (germline): SGHTS, YDEGEE. The length of the CDR3 is 14 residues. CDR3 sequence: CASSLDDRGTEAFF. CDR3 DNA: TGTGCCAGCAGCCTAGACGACAGGGGCACTGAAGCTTTCTTT. Complete variable domain (other parts from reference TRBV5-8 and TRBJ1-1): EAGVTQSPTHLIKTRGQQATLRCSPISGHTSVYWYQQALGLGLQFLLWYDEGEERNRGNFPPRFSGRQFPNYSSELNVNALELEDSALYLCASSLDDRGTEAFFGQGTRLTVV.

The rearrangement uses TRBV5-1 and TRBJ2-5; tentatively, D is TRBD1 (6 bases). There are 13 residues in the CDR3. V lost 4 bases, J lost 3 bases, and 10 bases lay in between. Germline values: CDR1 SGHRS, CDR2 YFSETQ. The CDR3 DNA reads TGCGCCAGCAGCCTACAGGGTAAAGAGACCCAGTACTTC. Protein sequence: CASSLQGKETQYF. The entire variable domain, with the rest obtained from reference TRBV5-1 and TRBJ2-5, is as follows: KAGVTQTPRYLIKTRGQQVTLSCSPISGHRSVSWYQQTPGQGLQFLFEYFSETQRNKGNFPGRFSGRQFSNSRSEMNVSTLELGDSALYLCASSLQGKETQYFGPGTRLLVL.

V and J are TRBV2 and TRBJ2-5; D gene ambiguous. This CDR3 comprises 14 residues. V was trimmed by 6 bases and J by 3 bases, leaving 14 bases between them. Germline-derived CDR1 and CDR2 are SNHLY and FYNNEI. CDR3 sequence: CASRKPSGKETQYF. The CDR3 bases are TGTGCCAGCAGAAAACCTTCGGGTAAAGAGACCCAGTACTTC.